This T cell receptor beta chain originates from a study of T cell responses to AZD1222 COVID-19 vaccine. Study-level points and caveats: Spike-specific TCRs gained breadth and depth after people received two AZD1222 doses.

With 5 bases clipped from V and 3 bases from J, the junction kept 4 bases outside the gene matches. In germline, CDR1 is PRHDT, CDR2 FYEKMQ (reference sequence). The CDR3 is 16 residues long. With respect to this clone: Its target is not known.

Profiled with immunoSEQ multiplex PCR; TCRdb holds only in-frame clones, not every one. Here the sample spans 140,000 to 150,000 clones, 80% to 95% being singletons. The sequence was obtained from an adult in good health. The chain is built from TRBV13 and TRBJ2-1; 13 bases fit TRBD2. The sequencing here drew on peripheral blood, taken on day 0 of AZD1222 vaccination. The CDR3 bases are TGTGCCAGCAGCGTCGGGACTAGCGGGAACTACAATGAGCAGTTCTTC. Encoded protein: CASSVGTSGNYNEQFF.